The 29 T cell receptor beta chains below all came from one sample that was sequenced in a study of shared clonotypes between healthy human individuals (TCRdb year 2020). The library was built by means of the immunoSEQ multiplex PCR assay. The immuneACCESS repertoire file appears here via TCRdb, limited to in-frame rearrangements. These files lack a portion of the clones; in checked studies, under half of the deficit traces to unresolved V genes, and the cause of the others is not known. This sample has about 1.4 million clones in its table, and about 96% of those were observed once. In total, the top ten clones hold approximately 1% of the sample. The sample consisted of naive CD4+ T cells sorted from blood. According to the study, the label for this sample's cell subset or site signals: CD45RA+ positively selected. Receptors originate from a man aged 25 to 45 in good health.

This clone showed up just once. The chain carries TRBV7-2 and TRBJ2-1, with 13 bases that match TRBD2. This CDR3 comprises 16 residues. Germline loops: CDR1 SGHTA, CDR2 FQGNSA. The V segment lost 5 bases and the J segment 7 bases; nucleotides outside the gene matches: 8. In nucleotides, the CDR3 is TGTGCCAGCAGCGCGAAACTAGCGGGAGGGATTAATGAGCAGTTCTTC. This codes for CASSAKLAGGINEQFF.

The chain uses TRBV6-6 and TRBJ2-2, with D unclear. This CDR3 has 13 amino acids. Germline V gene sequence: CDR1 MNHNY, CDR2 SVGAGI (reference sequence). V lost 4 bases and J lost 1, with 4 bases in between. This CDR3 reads CASSLQNTGELFF. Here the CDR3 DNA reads TGTGCCAGCAGTTTACAGAACACCGGGGAGCTGTTTTTT.

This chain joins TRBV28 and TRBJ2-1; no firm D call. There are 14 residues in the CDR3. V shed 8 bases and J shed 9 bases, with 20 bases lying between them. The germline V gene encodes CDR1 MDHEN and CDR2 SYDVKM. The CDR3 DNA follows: TGTGCCAGCGGGCAACTTTCGGCCCGAAGTGAGCAGTTCTTC. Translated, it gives CASGQLSARSEQFF.

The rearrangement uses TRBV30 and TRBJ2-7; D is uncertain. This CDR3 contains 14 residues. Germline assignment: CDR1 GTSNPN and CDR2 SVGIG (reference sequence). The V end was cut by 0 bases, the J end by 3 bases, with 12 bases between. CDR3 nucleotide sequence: TGTGCCTGGAGTGTAGGCCCCAAAGGCTACGAGCAGTACTTC. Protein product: CAWSVGPKGYEQYF. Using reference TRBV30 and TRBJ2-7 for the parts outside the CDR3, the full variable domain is SQTIHQWPATLVQPVGSPLSLECTVEGTSNPNLYWYRQAAGRGLQLLFYSVGIGQISSEVPQNLSASRPQDRQFILSSKKLLLSDSGFYLCAWSVGPKGYEQYFGPGTRLTVT.

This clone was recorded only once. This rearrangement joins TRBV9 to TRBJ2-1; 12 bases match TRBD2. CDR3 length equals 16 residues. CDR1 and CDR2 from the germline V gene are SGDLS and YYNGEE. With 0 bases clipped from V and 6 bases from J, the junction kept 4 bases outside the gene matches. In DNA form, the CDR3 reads TGTGCCAGCAGCGTAGATCCACTAGCGGGAGGCAATGAGCAGTTCTTC. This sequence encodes CASSVDPLAGGNEQFF.

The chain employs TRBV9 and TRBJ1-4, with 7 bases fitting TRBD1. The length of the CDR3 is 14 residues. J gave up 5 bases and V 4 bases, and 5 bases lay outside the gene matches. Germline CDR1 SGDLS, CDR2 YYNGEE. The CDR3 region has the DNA TGTGCCAGCAGCCCGGGACAGTCAAATGAAAAACTGTTTTTT. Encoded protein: CASSPGQSNEKLFF.

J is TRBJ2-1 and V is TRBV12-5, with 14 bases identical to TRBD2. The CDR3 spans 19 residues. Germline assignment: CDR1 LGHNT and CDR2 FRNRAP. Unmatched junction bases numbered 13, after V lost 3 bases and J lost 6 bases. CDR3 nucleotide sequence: TGTGCTAGTGGTTTCATCCCCCACGGGACTAGCGGGAGTGGCAATGAGCAGTTCTTC. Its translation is CASGFIPHGTSGSGNEQFF.

The CDR3 nucleotides read TGCGCCAGCAGCCCCTTTAGTAGTGCGGGTTACGAGCAGTACTTC. This codes for CASSPFSSAGYEQYF. This chain connects TRBV5-1 to TRBJ2-7, with a possible D match to TRBD2 (5 bases). Trimming left V 4 bases short and J 4 bases short, with 18 bases between. Per germline, CDR1 SGHRS and CDR2 YFSETQ. The CDR3 length is 15 residues. Filled out from reference TRBV5-1 and TRBJ2-7, the complete variable domain reads KAGVTQTPRYLIKTRGQQVTLSCSPISGHRSVSWYQQTPGQGLQFLFEYFSETQRNKGNFPGRFSGRQFSNSRSEMNVSTLELGDSALYLCASSPFSSAGYEQYFGPGTRLTVT.

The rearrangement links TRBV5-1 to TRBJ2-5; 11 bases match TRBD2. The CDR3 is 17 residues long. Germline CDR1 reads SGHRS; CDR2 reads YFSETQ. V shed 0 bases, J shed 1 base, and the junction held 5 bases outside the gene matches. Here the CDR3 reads CASSLGPGTSGQETQYF. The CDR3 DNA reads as TGCGCCAGCAGCTTGGGTCCCGGGACTAGCGGCCAAGAGACCCAGTACTTC.

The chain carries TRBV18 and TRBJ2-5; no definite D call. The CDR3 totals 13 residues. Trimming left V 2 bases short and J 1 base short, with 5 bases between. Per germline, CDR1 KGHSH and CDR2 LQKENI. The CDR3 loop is CASSPSIQETQYF. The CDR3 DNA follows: TGTGCCAGCTCACCAAGTATCCAAGAGACCCAGTACTTC.

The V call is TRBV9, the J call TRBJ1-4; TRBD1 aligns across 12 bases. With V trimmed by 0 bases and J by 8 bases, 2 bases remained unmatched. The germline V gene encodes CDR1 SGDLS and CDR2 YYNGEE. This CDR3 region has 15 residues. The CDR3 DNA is TGTGCCAGCAGCGTAGTGGGGACAGGGGGCGAAAAACTGTTTTTT. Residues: CASSVVGTGGEKLFF. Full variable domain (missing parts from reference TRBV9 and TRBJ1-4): DSGVTQTPKHLITATGQRVTLRCSPRSGDLSVYWYQQSLDQGLQFLIQYYNGEERAKGNILERFSAQQFPDLHSELNLSSLELGDSALYFCASSVVGTGGEKLFFGSGTQLSVL.

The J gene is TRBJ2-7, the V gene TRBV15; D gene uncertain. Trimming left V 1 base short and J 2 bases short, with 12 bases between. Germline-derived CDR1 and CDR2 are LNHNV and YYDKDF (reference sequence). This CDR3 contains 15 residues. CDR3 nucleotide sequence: TGTGCCACCAGCAGAGGAAGGACCGCGGCCTACGAGCAGTACTTC. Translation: CATSRGRTAAYEQYF.

The DNA for the CDR3 is TGTGCCAGCAGCCCCCGGGGGACTGAAAAACTGTTTTTT. This sequence encodes CASSPRGTEKLFF. This chain uses TRBV6-5 with TRBJ1-4; D may be TRBD1 (5 bases). V lost 6 bases and J lost 7, with 12 bases in between. This CDR3 is 13 amino acids long. CDR1 and CDR2 from the germline V gene are MNHEY and SVGAGI.

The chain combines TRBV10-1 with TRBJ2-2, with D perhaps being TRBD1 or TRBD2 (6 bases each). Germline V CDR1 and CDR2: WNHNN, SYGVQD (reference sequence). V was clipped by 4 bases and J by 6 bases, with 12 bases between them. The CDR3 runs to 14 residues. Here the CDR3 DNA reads TGCGCCAGCAGTGTCTTTAGGGGGGCCGGGGAGCTGTTTTTT. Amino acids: CASSVFRGAGELFF.

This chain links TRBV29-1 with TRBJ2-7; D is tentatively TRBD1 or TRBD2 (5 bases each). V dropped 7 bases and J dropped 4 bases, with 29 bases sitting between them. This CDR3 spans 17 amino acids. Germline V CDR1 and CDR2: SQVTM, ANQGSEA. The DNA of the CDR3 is TGCAGCGCCATGGGTTCAAGGCGGTTTGGGGGAACGTACGAGCAGTACTTC. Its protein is CSAMGSRRFGGTYEQYF.

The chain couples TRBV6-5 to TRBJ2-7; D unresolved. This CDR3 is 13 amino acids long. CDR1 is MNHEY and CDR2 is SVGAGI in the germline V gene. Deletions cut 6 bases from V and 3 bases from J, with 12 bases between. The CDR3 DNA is TGTGCCAGCAGCTTGGCCCAGTTCTACGAGCAGTACTTC. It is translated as CASSLAQFYEQYF.

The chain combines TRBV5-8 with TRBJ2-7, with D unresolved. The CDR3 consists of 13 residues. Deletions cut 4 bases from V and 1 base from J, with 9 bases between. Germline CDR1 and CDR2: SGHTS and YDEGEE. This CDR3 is CASSLIRSYEQYF. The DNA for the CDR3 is TGTGCCAGCAGCCTAATTAGATCCTACGAGCAGTACTTC.

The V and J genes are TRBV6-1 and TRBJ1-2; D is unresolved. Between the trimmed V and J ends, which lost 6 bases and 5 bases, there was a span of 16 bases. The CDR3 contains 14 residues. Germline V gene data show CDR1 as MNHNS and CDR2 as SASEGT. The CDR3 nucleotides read TGTGCCAGCAGCCTCACCCCCGCCGAGTATGGCTACACCTTC. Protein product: CASSLTPAEYGYTF.

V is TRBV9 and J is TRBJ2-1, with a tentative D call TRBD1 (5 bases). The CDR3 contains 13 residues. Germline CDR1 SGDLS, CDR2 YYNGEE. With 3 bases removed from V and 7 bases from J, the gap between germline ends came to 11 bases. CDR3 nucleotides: TGTGCCAGCAGCGATACAAACAGGAATGAGCAGTTCTTC. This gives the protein CASSDTNRNEQFF. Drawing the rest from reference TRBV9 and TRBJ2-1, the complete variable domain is DSGVTQTPKHLITATGQRVTLRCSPRSGDLSVYWYQQSLDQGLQFLIQYYNGEERAKGNILERFSAQQFPDLHSELNLSSLELGDSALYFCASSDTNRNEQFFGPGTRLTVL.

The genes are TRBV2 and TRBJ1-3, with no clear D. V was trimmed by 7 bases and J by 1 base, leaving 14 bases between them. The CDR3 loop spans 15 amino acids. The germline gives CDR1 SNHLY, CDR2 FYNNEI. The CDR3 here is CASNGQVRSGNTIYF. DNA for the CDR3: TGTGCCAGCAACGGTCAGGTCAGGTCTGGAAACACCATATATTTT. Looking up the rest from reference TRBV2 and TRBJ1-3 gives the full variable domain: EPEVTQTPSHQVTQMGQEVILRCVPISNHLYFYWYRQILGQKVEFLVSFYNNEISEKSEIFDDQFSVERPDGSNFTLKIRSTKLEDSAMYFCASNGQVRSGNTIYFGEGSWLTVV.

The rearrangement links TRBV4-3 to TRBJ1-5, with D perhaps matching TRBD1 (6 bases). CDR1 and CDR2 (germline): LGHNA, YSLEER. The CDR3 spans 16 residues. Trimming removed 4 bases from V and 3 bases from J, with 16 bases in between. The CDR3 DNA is TGCGCCAGCAGCCCACAACGGGACAAATACAATCAGCCCCAGCATTTT. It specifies CASSPQRDKYNQPQHF.

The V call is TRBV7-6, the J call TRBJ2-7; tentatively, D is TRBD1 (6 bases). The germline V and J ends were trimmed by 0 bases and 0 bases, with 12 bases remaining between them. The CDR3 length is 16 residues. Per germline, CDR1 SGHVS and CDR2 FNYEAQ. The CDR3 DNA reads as TGTGCCAGCAGCTTAGCCCTCGACAGGCGCTCCTACGAGCAGTACTTC. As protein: CASSLALDRRSYEQYF.

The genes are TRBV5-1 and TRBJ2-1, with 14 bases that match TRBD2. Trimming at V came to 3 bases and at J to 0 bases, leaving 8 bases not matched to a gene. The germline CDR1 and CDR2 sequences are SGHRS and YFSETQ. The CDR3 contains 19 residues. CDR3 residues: CASSSPGLAGASSYNEQFF. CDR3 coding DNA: TGCGCCAGCAGCTCACCGGGACTAGCGGGAGCCAGCTCCTACAATGAGCAGTTCTTC.

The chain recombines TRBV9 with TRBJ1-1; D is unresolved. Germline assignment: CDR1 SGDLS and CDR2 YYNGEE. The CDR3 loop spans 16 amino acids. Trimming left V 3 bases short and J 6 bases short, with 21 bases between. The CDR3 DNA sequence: TGTGCCAGCAGCGCCGACCCGGATTTGGCAGTATCTGAAGCTTTCTTT. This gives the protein CASSADPDLAVSEAFF. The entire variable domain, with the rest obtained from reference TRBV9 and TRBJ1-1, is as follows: DSGVTQTPKHLITATGQRVTLRCSPRSGDLSVYWYQQSLDQGLQFLIQYYNGEERAKGNILERFSAQQFPDLHSELNLSSLELGDSALYFCASSADPDLAVSEAFFGQGTRLTVV.

The CDR3: CASSLEVSGPGELFF. CDR3 coding DNA: TGTGCCAGCAGCTTAGAGGTGTCAGGGCCCGGGGAGCTGTTTTTT. J is TRBJ2-2 and V is TRBV11-2; TRBD1 might be the D (5 bases). Germline values: CDR1 SGHAT, CDR2 FQNNGV. The CDR3 spans 15 residues. Trimming took off 0 bases at V and 6 bases at J, with 11 bases between the two ends.

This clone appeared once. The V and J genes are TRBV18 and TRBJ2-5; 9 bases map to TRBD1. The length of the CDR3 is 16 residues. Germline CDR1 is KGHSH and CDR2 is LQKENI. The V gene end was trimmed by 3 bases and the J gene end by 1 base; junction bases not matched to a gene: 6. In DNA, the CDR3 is TGTGCCAGCTCACCCGGGACAGGGAGTACCCAAGAGACCCAGTACTTC. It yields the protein CASSPGTGSTQETQYF.

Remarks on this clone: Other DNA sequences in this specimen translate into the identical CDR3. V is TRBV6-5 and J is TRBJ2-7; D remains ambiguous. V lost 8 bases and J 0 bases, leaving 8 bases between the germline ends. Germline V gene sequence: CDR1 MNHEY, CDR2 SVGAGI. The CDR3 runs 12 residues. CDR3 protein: CASRRSSYEQYF. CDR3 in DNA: TGTGCCAGCCGTCGGAGCTCCTACGAGCAGTACTTC.

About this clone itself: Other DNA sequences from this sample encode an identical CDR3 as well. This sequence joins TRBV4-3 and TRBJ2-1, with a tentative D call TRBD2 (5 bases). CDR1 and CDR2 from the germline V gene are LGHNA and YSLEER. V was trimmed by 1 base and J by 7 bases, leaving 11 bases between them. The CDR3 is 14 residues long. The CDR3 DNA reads TGCGCCAGCAGCCAAGCTGGAGGACCGAATGAGCAGTTCTTC. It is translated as CASSQAGGPNEQFF.

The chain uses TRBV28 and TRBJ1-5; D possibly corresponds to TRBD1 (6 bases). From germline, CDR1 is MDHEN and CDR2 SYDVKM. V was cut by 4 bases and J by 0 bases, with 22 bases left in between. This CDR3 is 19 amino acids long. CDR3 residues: CASSYRDILGGYSNQPQHF. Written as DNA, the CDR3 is TGTGCCAGCAGTTACCGGGACATTCTTGGGGGATATAGCAATCAGCCCCAGCATTTT.